This section outlines one T cell receptor beta chain sequence together with its context. This clone was seen just once. Which antigen it targets is not known. No base qualities exist here, and no much larger clone lies one base off it. The record originates from a study of shared clonotypes between healthy human individuals (TCRdb year 2020). Regarding the complete study: The cohort included three men and a couple of women between 18 and 49 years of age. For each donor, CD4 naive and CD4 memory were each run on three plates, CD8 naive on two plates, and CD8 memory on one plate. Between about 0.85 and 10 billion PBMCs per donor were obtained by leukapheresis. Libraries were prepared and TCR repertoires were sequenced by different laboratories using diverse techniques, in order to increase sequencing depth and limit assay-specific biases. To estimate repertoire size and how much clonotype sharing occurs between individuals, the study deeply sequenced the blood TCR repertoires of about 5 healthy adults.

Findings and caveats that apply to the study as a whole: Pairwise subsampling indicated that sequencing depth was expected to affect the degree of clonotype sharing among donors. Sampling was limited to blood, and TCR repertoires in tissue likely differ from TCR repertoires in blood. Compared with non-shared clonotypes, clonotypes shared by all four sorted-subset donors had higher generation probabilities. When a handful of donors were compared, the shared fraction of clonotypes was approximately 5% for naive CD4, around 4% for naive CD8, 2% to 2.5% for memory CD4, and less than 0.45% for memory CD8. Because the study included a small number of donors, the genetic and exposure-history diversity represented was limited. Naive subsets generally had larger estimated clonotype richness than memory subsets did. Incomplete sequencing was indicated by rarefaction of sorted-subset datasets, despite the large sequencing depth.

Using the deep immunoSEQ assay, multiplex PCR amplified TCR CDR3 regions from genomic DNA. Extracted genomic DNA from each cell subset was distributed evenly across all wells of several immunoSEQ 96-well plates, and each plate was treated as a replicate. Each replicate PCR for sorted subsets received about 220 ng genomic DNA, equal to roughly 30,000 T cell genomes. Purified libraries were quantified with a Qubit 3.0 fluorometer, sized on a Bioanalyzer 2100, and re-quantified with the KAPA Library Quantification kit. A separate single-read 150-cycle Illumina NextSeq 550 flow cell was used to sequence each immunoSEQ 96-well plate. In the original analysis: Because the immunoSEQ output held only junctional sequences and lacked quality scores, the filtering could not match the filtering applied to full-length reads. Sequences were annotated with PyIR, a Python wrapper for IgBLAST v1.9, and V/J genes and CDR3 were assigned using IMGT germline references. Reads with weak V/J assignments (E-value above 1e-6), missing CDR3, stop codons, out-of-frame junctions, or ambiguous translated residues were removed. V3J clonotypes were defined as sequences sharing an identical inferred V gene, J gene, and CDR3 amino acid sequence. Percentage overlap between repertoires was computed as shared unique clonotypes divided by the size of the smaller repertoire. Richness of each repertoire was evaluated using RTK rarefaction, the Chao1 estimator, and Recon v2.1 estimates of unobserved clonotypes. Generation probabilities for all TCRbeta clonotypes obtained by the gDNA method from four donors were computed using OLGA. TCRdb provides this immuneACCESS table in a form limited to in-frame rearrangements. Some clones are lacking; in checked studies, under half of them reflect an unresolved V gene, and why the rest are absent is not known. V, J and clone size derive from that table, while D and trimming were established from the DNA sequence. Across this sample there are 2 million to 3 million clones, with 90% to 95% seen only once. More than 0.35% of the sample is held by the ten biggest clonotypes.

Sequences KGHSH (CDR1) and LQKENI (CDR2) are obtained from the germline V gene. Trimming takes 2 bases off V and 4 bases off J; junction bases not matched to a gene: 9. Spanning cysteine to phenylalanine, the CDR3 consists of 16 amino acids. Of the read, only the CDR3 DNA is kept; its 48 bases are in frame from base 1. The donors were healthy, HIV-negative adults who had no recently reported acute infections or vaccinations. Every donor was a Caucasian adult living in Nashville, Tennessee, USA. CD4+ T cells were enriched by magnetic negative selection, after which naive cells were positively selected on CD45RA and the negative fraction was taken as the memory subset. After blood collection by leukapheresis, PBMCs were isolated using Ficoll-Histopaque density gradient centrifugation and then cryopreserved in the vapor phase of liquid nitrogen. Analytical flow cytometry was used to check the purity and quantity of every magnetically sorted T cell population. From each sorted fraction, genomic DNA was isolated and quantified by UV absorbance on a Nanodrop 2000c.

The sequencing sample was made of naive CD4+ T cells from PBMCs. The cell subset or site label, read with the paper, signifies: CD45RA+ positively selected. The chain links TRBV18 with TRBJ2-3; 7 junctional bases match TRBD2. The source of this sequence is a man younger than 35 in good health. Some clones in this sample may be carry-over from other donors' samples. The DNA sequence reads TGTGCCAGCTCACCATCAGGAGGGAGGGCCGCAGATACGCAGTATTTT. It translates as CASSPSGGRAADTQYF.